Listed below are T cell receptor beta chains from one sample, sequenced in a study of molecular identifiers for immune sequencing clone quantification. TCRdb used MiXCR to reprocess the PCR reads, holding one entry per CDR3 protein. The sample carries some 100,000 distinct CDR3 sequences, 15% to 20% recorded once. Sequencing was done on a sample of naive CD8+ T cells from blood, with Jurkat cell RNA spiked in. These receptors were obtained from a human donor in good health. Some libraries in this study had Jurkat cell RNA spiked in. Each CDR3 is given without its conserved first and last residue. A D gene is named only where the DNA matches it firmly.

v_call: TRBV5-5
cdr3_length: 9
d_call: -
cdr3_aa: ASRAAYEQY

v_call: TRBV7-9
cdr3_length: 9
d_call: -
cdr3_aa: ASSFPGELF

v_call: TRBV5-6
cdr3_length: 11
d_call: -
cdr3_aa: ASSPGGDQPQH

v_call: TRBV6-2/TRBV6-3
cdr3_length: 12
d_call: -
cdr3_aa: ASSSRQNGPEAF

v_call: TRBV9
cdr3_length: 13
d_call: TRBD1
cdr3_aa: ASSVATGGNTEAF

v_call: TRBV28
cdr3_length: 14
d_call: TRBD2
cdr3_aa: ASTGTSGRSTGELF

v_call: TRBV2
cdr3_length: 13
d_call: -
cdr3_aa: ASSDNWTPNTEAF

v_call: TRBV7-9
cdr3_length: 12
d_call: -
cdr3_aa: ASSSSNRAHEQY

v_call: TRBV29-1
cdr3_length: 11
d_call: TRBD1
cdr3_aa: SVDRGTYNEQF

v_call: TRBV6-4
cdr3_length: 14
d_call: TRBD2
cdr3_aa: ASSPKLAGQSDMQY

v_call: TRBV5-6
cdr3_length: 11
d_call: -
cdr3_aa: ASSLRERNEQY